The 3 T cell receptor beta chains reported below all come from one sample, sequenced in a study of cytomegalovirus exposure and HLA in healthy donors (dated by TCRdb to the late 2010s). Library preparation employed the immunoSEQ multiplex PCR assay. For the multiplex PCR, a mixture combining 60 forward primers for TCR Vbeta segments and 13 reverse primers for TCR Jbeta segments was used. Sourced from immuneACCESS, this table was stored by TCRdb with only in-frame sequences that have V and J called. A share of the clones is absent; for the studies checked, an unresolved V gene accounts for under half, and the remainder has no known explanation. This sample gives roughly 78,000 clones in total; approximately 70% of them show up just once. About 20% of the sample is taken by the ten largest. The sequenced sample was PBMCs. All receptors come from a man in his forties or fifties in good health and CMV-seropositive.

J is TRBJ2-7 and V is TRBV11-3; TRBD2 is a possible D gene (5 bases). Between the trimmed V and J ends, which lost 6 bases and 4 bases, there was a span of 19 bases. Germline CDR1 SGHNT, CDR2 YENEEA. The length of the CDR3 is 15 residues. The CDR3 DNA reads TGTGCCAGCAGTCACAAGCAGAAGAGGGCATACGAGCAGTACTTC. Its translation is CASSHKQKRAYEQYF.

The V gene is TRBV2, the J gene TRBJ1-2; D gene ambiguous. Germline V gene lookup returns CDR1 SNHLY and CDR2 FYNNEI. The CDR3 has 15 amino acids. Trimming removed 4 bases from V and 6 bases from J, with 18 bases in between. The CDR3 DNA reads TGTGCCAGCAGTGGGTTAAGGCCTAGGAGGCATGGCTACACCTTC. Its translation is CASSGLRPRRHGYTF.

J is TRBJ1-1 and V is TRBV6-1; perhaps TRBD1 as D (5 bases). This CDR3 is 13 amino acids long. In germline, CDR1 is MNHNS, CDR2 SASEGT. V dropped 5 bases and J dropped 1 base, with 8 bases sitting between them. CDR3 in DNA: TGTGCCAGCAGTCAAAGGGGGAACACTGAAGCTTTCTTT. Translated, it gives CASSQRGNTEAFF.